These T cell receptor beta chains were read from a single sample in a study of response to subunit inactivated influenza vaccine. TCRdb passed the RT-PCR reads through MiXCR, listing each CDR3 protein once. The repertoire holds over 300,000 distinct CDR3 sequences, with around a fifth as singletons. This specimen was PBMCs from blood, taken about 19 months after vaccination. These receptors were collected from a man in his fifties or sixties who received an inactivated influenza vaccine. The conserved cysteine and the conserved F or W are not part of the CDR3 here. Fields, in order: J gene, V gene, CDR3 protein.

>TRBJ1-2|TRBV15
ATSRETADYGYT
>TRBJ2-5|TRBV7-2
ACSLALYRQETQY
>TRBJ2-1|TRBV25-1
ASGLPSGSYNEQF
>TRBJ1-1|TRBV6-5
ASSSGYTEAF
>TRBJ2-7|TRBV29-1
SVDLGLAGGYEQY
>TRBJ2-2|TRBV19
ASSILLANTGELF
>TRBJ1-1|TRBV7-6
ASSFQDNTEAF
>TRBJ1-6|TRBV3-1
ASSQGAGTGKNSPLH
>TRBJ1-1|TRBV29-1
SVARGQTEAF
>TRBJ1-1|TRBV7-9
ASSLWGSAEAF
>TRBJ2-3|TRBV18
ASSPRDRTDTQY
>TRBJ2-7|TRBV6-1
ASSTPQASSYEQY
>TRBJ1-4|TRBV14
ASSRDRGTNEKLF
>TRBJ2-5|TRBV11-2
ASSLDRPDRREETQY
>TRBJ1-5|TRBV20-1
SARDPGQGMGQPQH
>TRBJ2-1|TRBV20-1
SARTSLGNEQF
>TRBJ2-3|TRBV15
ATSRRSTSGGRTDTQY
>TRBJ2-1|TRBV6-2/TRBV6-3
ASSYRDYLGNNEQF
>TRBJ1-2|TRBV4-1
ASSRVDGIANYGYT
>TRBJ2-4|TRBV7-6
ASSAPGDIQY